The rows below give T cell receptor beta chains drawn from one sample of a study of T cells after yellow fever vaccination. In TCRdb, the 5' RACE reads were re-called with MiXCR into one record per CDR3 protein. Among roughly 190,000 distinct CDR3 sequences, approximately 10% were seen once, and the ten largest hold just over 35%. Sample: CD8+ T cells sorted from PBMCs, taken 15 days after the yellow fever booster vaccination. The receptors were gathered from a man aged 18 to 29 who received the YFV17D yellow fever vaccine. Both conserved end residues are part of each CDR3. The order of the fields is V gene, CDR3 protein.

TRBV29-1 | CSVISRTASGNTIYF
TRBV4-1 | CASSQEASGGSTDTQYF
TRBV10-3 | CAITSTGTVSTDTQYF
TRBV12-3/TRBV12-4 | CASSPSLATDTQYF
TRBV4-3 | CASSQVYRGNTEAFF
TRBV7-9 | CASSHGQDAYGYTF
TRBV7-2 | CASSFSGTDGTGDTQYF
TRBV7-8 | CASSFRDRGEQYF
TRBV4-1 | CASSPHGNTIYF
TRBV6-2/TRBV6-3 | CASSFRDRGSGYTF
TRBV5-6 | CASSLSGGYEQYF
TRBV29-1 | CSVEWRGNQETQYF
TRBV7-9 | CASSWTGEAFF
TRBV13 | CASSPPDSADTQYF
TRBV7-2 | CASRRSGARSTDTQYF
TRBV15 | CATSRVVTGGTGELFF
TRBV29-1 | CSVETGDVEETQYF
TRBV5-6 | CASSNGQGSYEQYF
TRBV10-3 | CAISDGGATNTGELFF
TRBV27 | CASGPGGAKQPQHF
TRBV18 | CASSPPGRVYF
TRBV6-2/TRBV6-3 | CASSYSSIRGQYEQYF
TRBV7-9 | CASSARVDTNYGYTF
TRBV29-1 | CSVGMNTEAFF
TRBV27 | CASSGTGGQPQHF